Listed below are T cell receptor beta chains from one sample, sequenced in a study of CD8 T cells in Susac syndrome. TCRdb re-called the immunoSEQ multiplex PCR reads with MiXCR, one entry per CDR3 protein. The sample carries about 240,000 distinct CDR3 sequences, 90% to 97% recorded once. Sequenced material: CD4+ T cells from PBMCs. The receptors shown here come from a human donor with Susac syndrome. CDR3s include the opening cysteine and the closing phenylalanine or tryptophan. Each record gives: CDR3 length, clone size, J gene, D gene, V gene, CDR3 protein, CDR3 DNA. A D gene is named only where the DNA matches it firmly. For some rows the clone size is stated as once, few or many, or as a class when expanded; others skip it.

>12|NA|TRBJ2-7|NA|TRBV30
CAWGGVSYEQYF
TGTGCCTGGGGAGGAGTTTCCTACGAGCAGTACTTC
>20|once|TRBJ2-5|NA|TRBV28
CASSGIAVVKVGGSQETQYF
TGTGCCAGCAGTGGGATCGCGGTTGTCAAGGTCGGAGGGAGCCAAGAGACCCAGTACTTC
>15|NA|TRBJ2-5|NA|TRBV12-5
CASGLVLADQETQYF
TGTGCTAGTGGTTTGGTATTGGCAGACCAAGAGACCCAGTACTTC
>11|NA|TRBJ2-2|NA|TRBV21-1
CASTETGELFF
TGTGCCAGCACCGAAACCGGGGAGCTGTTTTTT
>16|NA|TRBJ2-6|TRBD1|TRBV30
CAWSTGGGFGANVLTF
TGTGCCTGGAGCACAGGGGGCGGCTTTGGGGCCAACGTCCTGACTTTC
>13|NA|TRBJ1-2|NA|TRBV5-1
CASSRDGWYGYTF
TGCGCCAGCAGCCGGGACGGGTGGTATGGCTACACCTTC
>13|NA|TRBJ1-1|NA|TRBV15
CATSRRTGLSAFF
TGTGCCACCAGCAGAAGAACAGGGCTGTCCGCTTTCTTT
>13|NA|TRBJ2-7|TRBD1|TRBV30
CAWSVRDRYEQYF
TGTGCCTGGAGTGTCAGGGACAGATACGAGCAGTACTTC
>14|NA|TRBJ2-7|NA|TRBV15
CATSREAGIYAQYF
TGTGCCACCAGCAGAGAAGCAGGGATCTACGCGCAGTACTTC
>15|NA|TRBJ1-2|NA|TRBV7-9
CASSFILGATGGYTF
TGTGCCAGCAGCTTTATCCTAGGGGCAACGGGAGGCTACACCTTC
>18|NA|TRBJ2-5|TRBD2|TRBV4-1
CASSRTGLAGSYTETQYF
TGCGCCAGCAGCCGAACGGGACTAGCGGGATCTTATACGGAGACCCAGTACTTC
>14|NA|TRBJ1-1|NA|TRBV15
CATSRDRRASEAFF
TGTGCCACCAGCAGAGATCGCAGGGCATCTGAAGCTTTCTTT
>13|NA|TRBJ2-1|NA|TRBV4-1
CASSQDVDGEQFF
TGCGCCAGCAGCCAAGACGTAGACGGTGAGCAGTTCTTC
>15|NA|TRBJ2-3|NA|TRBV20-1
CSARERGRRTDTQYF
TGCAGTGCTAGAGAAAGGGGACGGAGGACAGATACGCAGTATTTT
>18|NA|TRBJ1-2|NA|TRBV5-6
CASSLPNLRTEPDYGYTF
TGTGCCAGCAGCTTGCCCAACCTCAGGACAGAACCTGACTATGGCTACACCTTC
>14|NA|TRBJ2-3|TRBD2|TRBV29-1
CSSGLAGITDTQYF
TGCAGCTCGGGACTAGCGGGAATCACAGATACGCAGTATTTT
>16|NA|TRBJ2-1|TRBD2|TRBV12-3/TRBV12-4
CASSLQFSGAHNEQFF
TGTGCCAGCAGTTTACAGTTCAGCGGGGCGCACAATGAGCAGTTCTTC
>15|NA|TRBJ1-1|TRBD1|TRBV12-3/TRBV12-4
CASSWTGGSKTEAFF
TGTGCCAGCAGCTGGACAGGGGGATCGAAGACTGAAGCTTTCTTT
>15|NA|TRBJ2-5|NA|TRBV28
CASSSGGVAQETQYF
TGTGCCAGCAGTTCAGGGGGGGTAGCACAAGAGACCCAGTACTTC
>13|NA|TRBJ1-2|TRBD1|TRBV5-1
CASSFTGTDGYTF
TGCGCCAGCAGCTTTACCGGGACAGACGGCTACACCTTC
>13|NA|TRBJ1-1|NA|TRBV9
CASSVSGGTEAFF
TGTGCCAGCAGCGTATCGGGGGGTACTGAAGCTTTCTTT
>12|NA|TRBJ2-7|TRBD2|TRBV28
CAGGTSGLEQYF
TGTGCCGGTGGGACTAGCGGTCTCGAGCAGTACTTC
>16|NA|TRBJ2-2|NA|TRBV5-4
CASSLGGRVNTGELFF
TGTGCCAGCAGCCTAGGGGGGCGCGTGAACACCGGGGAGCTGTTTTTT
>15|NA|TRBJ1-5|NA|TRBV12-3/TRBV12-4
CASSPRQRSNQPQHF
TGTGCCAGCAGTCCCCGACAACGTAGCAATCAGCCCCAGCATTTT
>13|NA|TRBJ2-5|NA|TRBV9
CASSVGQFETQYF
TGTGCCAGCAGCGTAGGGCAGTTCGAGACCCAGTACTTC
>13|NA|TRBJ1-1|NA|TRBV2
CASSDPTQIGAFF
TGTGCCAGCAGTGATCCCACACAGATCGGGGCTTTCTTT
>13|NA|TRBJ2-7|TRBD2|TRBV30
CAWGLAGVYEQYF
TGTGCCTGGGGACTAGCGGGGGTCTACGAGCAGTACTTC